The sequence of this TCR beta chain was determined in a study of vaccination and CD4 T cells after COVID-19. Overall study: Post-vaccine sampling followed dose two by a median approximately 70 days (range 14 to 241).

Germline V gene sequence: CDR1 MNHEY, CDR2 SVGEGT. This CDR3 has 15 amino acids. Trimming took 6 bases from V and 6 from J; bases not matched to a gene: 11. Stated treatment: roughly 11-day PBMC culture with coronavirus spike peptide pools or control peptides (ViraFEST assay). The Oncomine TCR Beta short-read assay was what sequenced the DNA obtained from cultured CD4+ T cells. MiXCR, applied by TCRdb to the PCR reads, yields one record per CDR3 protein. This sample has some 15,000 distinct CDR3 sequences, with around 56% found just once. About this clonotype: Its antigen is undetermined.

Sequencing used CD4+ T cells from blood, cultured in vitro. The V and J genes are TRBV6-2 or TRBV6-3 and TRBJ2-1; TRBD2 agrees at 7 bases. The receptor was isolated from a human donor who had recovered from COVID-19. CDR3 DNA: TGTGCCAGCAGCGCCAGCGGGGCGACGGGCAATGAGCAGTTCTTC. It encodes CASSASGATGNEQFF.